This TCR beta chain was obtained from a study of OX40 agonist ivuxolimab in advanced cancers. CDR3 length: 15 residues. V was pared by 3 bases and J by 4 bases, with 13 bases between. The germline V gene has CDR1 MNHNS and CDR2 SASEGT. Sequenced by immunoSEQ multiplex PCR; TCRdb stores in-frame clones only, minus some. The data show 70,000 or so clones, 80% to 90% seen once. This clone was found once. The TCR was taken from an adult with an advanced solid tumor such as melanoma, head and neck, liver or kidney cancer. V usage is TRBV6-1 and J usage is TRBJ2-1, with D maybe TRBD1 (5 bases). Sequenced here: CD4+ or CD8+ T cells sorted from blood, sampled in a trial of the OX40 agonist ivuxolimab. The CDR3, as DNA: TGTGCCAGCAGTGATTGGGGCCAGGGTTACAATGAGCAGTTCTTC. It codes for CASSDWGQGYNEQFF.